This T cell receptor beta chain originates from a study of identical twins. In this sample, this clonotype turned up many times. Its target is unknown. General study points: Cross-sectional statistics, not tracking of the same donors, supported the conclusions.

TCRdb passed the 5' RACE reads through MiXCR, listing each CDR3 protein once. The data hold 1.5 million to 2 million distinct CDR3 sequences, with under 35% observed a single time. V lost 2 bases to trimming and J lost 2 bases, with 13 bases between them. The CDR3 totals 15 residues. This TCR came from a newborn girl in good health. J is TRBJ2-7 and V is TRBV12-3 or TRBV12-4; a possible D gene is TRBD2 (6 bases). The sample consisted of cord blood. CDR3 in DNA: TGTGCCAGCAGTTTAATTGCGGGACTGACCTACGAGCAGTACTTC. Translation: CASSLIAGLTYEQYF.